This T cell receptor (beta chain) was sequenced in a study of blood T cell repertoires in COVID-19 (dated by TCRdb to between 2020 and 2021). Regarding the study in general: The collaborator samples originated in the United States, Italy and Spain and spanned the acute and convalescent phases of COVID-19. The material from the prospective study consisted of cDNA or gDNA derived from T cells, B-cell-depleted T cells, or PBMCs. Deeply sampled blood TCRbeta repertoires from subjects exposed to, actively infected with, or recovered from COVID-19 were included in the dataset. The repertoires were made available in a free public database intended to serve as a resource for research on the immune response to SARS-CoV-2. The samples were drawn from the first 160 participants of the ongoing ImmuneRACE study and from under 1,500 subjects provided by 6 global collaborators. Nearly every sample came with metadata listing a de-identified subject ID, COVID-19 status, age in years and sex. Where available, HLA class I and class II types were obtained from metadata supplied by the sample provider rather than from assay-based typing. Study-wide conclusions, independent of this receptor: Clinical and demographic metadata were provided uncurated, with the amount varying by source and participant.

Sequences MDHEN (CDR1) and SYDVKM (CDR2) are obtained from the germline V gene. The CDR3 covers 15 residues, taking in both the cysteine and the phenylalanine. Only the CDR3 part of the read is kept: 45 bases, read in frame from the first base. Germline trimming: 3 bases from V, 5 bases from J; junction bases outside gene matches: 7. Whole blood was collected in K2EDTA tubes by collaborating institutions according to the institutions' own protocols. For TCRbeta analysis, collaborators shipped samples as frozen whole blood, isolated PBMCs, or DNA extracted from either of those sample types. This clone occurred a few times. What this receptor recognizes is not known. There are no base qualities to consult, and no much larger clone falls within one base. TCRbeta CDR3 regions were amplified from genomic DNA using the immunoSEQ Assay, a bias-controlled multiplex PCR. As for the original processing: The number of nucleated cells in each sample was estimated by amplification of reference gene primers within the assay. To quantify the absolute abundance of each unique TCRbeta CDR3 rearrangement, sequence reads were collapsed and filtered. For each sample, productive Simpson clonality was calculated by taking the square root of Simpson's diversity index across productive rearrangements. In TCRdb, the immuneACCESS table is reduced to in-frame sequences with V and J assigned. These tables do not hold every clone; where another copy was compared, an unresolved V gene accounts for under half, and the others remain unexplained. The D gene and trimming were derived from the DNA, and the V and J assignments and clone size from that table. Counted in this sample were about 190,000 clones; about 85% of them appeared once. Around 5% of the sample lies in the top ten.

The chain is encoded by TRBV28 joined to TRBJ2-5, and TRBD1 matches 9 of the central bases. The source material was peripheral blood. The source of this sequence is a woman older than 75 with acute or convalescent COVID-19. For the CDR3, the sequence is CASSFSGDRAETQYF. The DNA sequence is TGTGCCAGCAGTTTCTCGGGGGACAGGGCGGAGACCCAGTACTTC.